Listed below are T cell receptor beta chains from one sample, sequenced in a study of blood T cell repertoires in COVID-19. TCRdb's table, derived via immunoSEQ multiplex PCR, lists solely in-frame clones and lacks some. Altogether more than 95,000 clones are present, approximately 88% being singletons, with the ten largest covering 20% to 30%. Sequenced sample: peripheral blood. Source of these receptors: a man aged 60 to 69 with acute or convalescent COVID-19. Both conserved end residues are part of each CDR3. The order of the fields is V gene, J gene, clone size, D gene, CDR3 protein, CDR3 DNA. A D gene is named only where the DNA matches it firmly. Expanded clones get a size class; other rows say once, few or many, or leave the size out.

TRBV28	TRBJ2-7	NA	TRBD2	CASSNPGLAGAYEQYF	TGTGCCAGCAGTAACCCGGGACTAGCGGGAGCCTACGAGCAGTACTTC
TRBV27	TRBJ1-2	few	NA	CASSLGGRNYGYTF	TGTGCCAGCAGTTTAGGGGGGAGGAACTATGGCTACACCTTC
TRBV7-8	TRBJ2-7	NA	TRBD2	CASSPRGLQYPTLYF	TGTGCCAGCAGCCCACGGGGACTACAATACCCCACGCTGTACTTC
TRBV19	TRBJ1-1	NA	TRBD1	CASSIPTGTVAEAFF	TGTGCCAGTAGTATTCCGACAGGGACGGTCGCTGAAGCTTTCTTT
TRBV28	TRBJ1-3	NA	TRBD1	CASSTPGQGNAHTIYF	TGTGCCAGCAGCACCCCAGGACAGGGTAATGCACACACCATATATTTT
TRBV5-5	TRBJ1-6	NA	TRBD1	CASSTDRGRSPLHF	TGTGCCAGCAGCACCGACAGGGGACGTTCACCCCTCCACTTT
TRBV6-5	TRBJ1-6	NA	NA	CASSYSGTDNSPLHF	TGTGCCAGCAGTTACTCCGGCACAGATAATTCACCCCTCCACTTT
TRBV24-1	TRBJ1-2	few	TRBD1	CATSDETGGHRYTF	TGTGCCACCAGTGATGAGACAGGGGGGCATCGCTACACCTTC
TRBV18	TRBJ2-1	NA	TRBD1	CASSPGAGQGSPLIYNEQFF	TGTGCCAGCTCACCAGGGGCCGGACAGGGTAGTCCTCTCATTTACAATGAGCAGTTCTTC
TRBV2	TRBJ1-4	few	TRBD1	CASGTGATNEKLFF	TGTGCCAGTGGGACAGGCGCAACTAATGAAAAACTGTTTTTT
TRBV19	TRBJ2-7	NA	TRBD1	CASTAGDRYGAQYF	TGTGCCAGTACAGCAGGGGACAGGTACGGTGCGCAGTACTTC
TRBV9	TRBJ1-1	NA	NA	CASSNSGSNTEAFF	TGTGCCAGCAGCAATTCAGGGTCCAACACTGAAGCTTTCTTT
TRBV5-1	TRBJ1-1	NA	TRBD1	CASSSTGVEAAFF	TGCGCCAGCAGCTCTACAGGGGTAGAGGCAGCTTTCTTT
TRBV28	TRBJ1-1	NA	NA	CASSFRGRTEAFF	TGTGCCAGCAGTTTCAGGGGTAGGACTGAAGCTTTCTTT
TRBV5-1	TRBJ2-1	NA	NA	CASSWRGQSYNEQFF	TGCGCCAGCAGCTGGAGGGGGCAGTCCTACAATGAGCAGTTCTTC
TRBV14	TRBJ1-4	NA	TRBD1	CASSQETGAPNEKLFF	TGTGCCAGCAGCCAAGAAACAGGGGCCCCTAATGAAAAACTGTTTTTT
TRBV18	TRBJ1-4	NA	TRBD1	CASSQGQAATNEKLFF	TGTGCCAGCTCACAAGGACAGGCTGCAACTAATGAAAAACTGTTTTTT
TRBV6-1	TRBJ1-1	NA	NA	CASSEALLMRGGLKTEAFF	TGTGCCAGCAGTGAAGCCTTACTGATGAGGGGGGGGCTCAAAACTGAAGCTTTCTTT
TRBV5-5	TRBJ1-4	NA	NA	CASRRGEATNEKLFF	TGTGCCAGCAGACGCGGGGAAGCAACTAATGAAAAACTGTTTTTT
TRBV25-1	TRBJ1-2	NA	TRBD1	CASSEVGTGDYGYTF	TGTGCCAGCAGTGAAGTCGGGACAGGCGACTATGGCTACACCTTC
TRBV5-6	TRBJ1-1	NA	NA	CASSLASVAEAFF	TGTGCCAGCAGCTTGGCTAGTGTTGCGGAAGCTTTCTTT
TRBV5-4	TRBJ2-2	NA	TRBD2	CASSFPRGGISIPTGELFF	TGTGCCAGCAGCTTTCCCCGGGGGGGGATCAGTATTCCGACCGGGGAGCTGTTTTTT
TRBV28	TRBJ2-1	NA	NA	CASSLNGGYNEQFF	TGTGCCAGCAGTTTAAACGGGGGCTACAATGAGCAGTTCTTC
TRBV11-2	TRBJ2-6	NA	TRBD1	CASRDRVNSGANVLTF	TGTGCCAGCAGGGACAGGGTGAACTCTGGGGCCAACGTCCTGACTTTC
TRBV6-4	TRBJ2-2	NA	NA	CASKGALTGELFF	TGTGCCAGCAAGGGAGCGCTCACCGGGGAGCTGTTTTTT
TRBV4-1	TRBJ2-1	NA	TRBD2	CASSRGLAGADEQFF	TGCGCCAGCAGCCGAGGACTAGCGGGAGCAGATGAGCAGTTCTTC
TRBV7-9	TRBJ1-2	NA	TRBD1	CASSTRGTGGRYTF	TGTGCCAGCAGCACTAGGGGGACAGGGGGACGCTACACCTTC
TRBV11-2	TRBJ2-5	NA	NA	CASSLDSTQTSQETQYF	TGTGCCAGCAGCTTAGACTCGACACAAACCTCCCAAGAGACCCAGTACTTC
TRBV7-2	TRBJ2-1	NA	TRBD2	CASEPLAGAEQFF	TGTGCCAGCGAACCCCTAGCGGGGGCTGAGCAGTTCTTC
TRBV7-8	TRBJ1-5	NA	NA	CASSLRPRGLYSNQPQHF	TGTGCCAGCAGCTTACGGCCCCGAGGCCTATATAGCAATCAGCCCCAGCATTTT
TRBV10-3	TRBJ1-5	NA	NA	CAISESEGGLQPQHF	TGTGCCATCAGTGAGTCGGAGGGGGGGCTACAGCCCCAGCATTTT
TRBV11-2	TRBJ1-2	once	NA	CASSLGLDYGYTF	TGTGCCAGCAGCCTCGGACTGGACTATGGCTACACCTTC
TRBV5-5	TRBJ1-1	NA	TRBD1	CASSLDRGFEAFF	TGTGCCAGCAGCTTGGACAGGGGCTTTGAAGCTTTCTTT
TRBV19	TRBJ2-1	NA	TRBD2	CASSARPGSGRDNEQFF	TGTGCCAGTAGTGCCCGCCCGGGTAGCGGGAGGGACAATGAGCAGTTCTTC
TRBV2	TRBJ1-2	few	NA	CASRRDTNYGYTF	TGTGCCAGCAGGAGGGATACTAACTATGGCTACACCTTC
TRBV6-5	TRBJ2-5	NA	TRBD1	CAADREETQYF	TGTGCCGCAGACAGGGAAGAGACCCAGTACTTC
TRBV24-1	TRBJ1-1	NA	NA	CATSGKQAEAFF	TGTGCCACCAGTGGCAAGCAGGCCGAAGCTTTCTTT
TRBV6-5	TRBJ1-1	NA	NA	CASRGRPNTEAFF	TGTGCCAGCAGGGGCAGGCCGAACACTGAAGCTTTCTTT
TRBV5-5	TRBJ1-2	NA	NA	CASSREGRGEGYTF	TGTGCCAGCAGCCGGGAGGGCAGGGGCGAGGGCTACACCTTC
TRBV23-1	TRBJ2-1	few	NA	CASSQWAGSYNEQFF	TGCGCCAGCAGTCAATGGGCGGGATCCTACAATGAGCAGTTCTTC
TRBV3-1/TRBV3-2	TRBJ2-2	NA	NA	CASSQQGMNTGELFF	TGTGCCAGCAGCCAACAGGGCATGAACACCGGGGAGCTGTTTTTT
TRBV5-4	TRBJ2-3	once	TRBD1	CASSFNDRVKTQYF	TGTGCCAGCAGCTTCAATGACAGGGTTAAGACGCAGTATTTT
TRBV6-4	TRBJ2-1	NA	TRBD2	CASSDEGLAAYNEQFF	TGTGCCAGCAGTGATGAGGGGCTAGCGGCCTACAATGAGCAGTTCTTC
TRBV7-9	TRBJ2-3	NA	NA	CASSPDDTSPRPDTQYF	TGTGCCAGCAGCCCAGATGACACCTCTCCGCGCCCAGATACGCAGTATTTT
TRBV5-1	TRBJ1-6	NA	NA	CASSLRQGGNNSPLHF	TGCGCCAGCAGCTTGAGGCAGGGAGGAAATAATTCACCCCTCCACTTT
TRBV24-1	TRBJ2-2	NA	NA	CATSDHQGFGELFF	TGTGCCACCAGTGATCATCAGGGGTTTGGGGAGCTGTTTTTT
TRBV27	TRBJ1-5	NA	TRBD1	CASSFGISDRVSNQPQHF	TGTGCCAGCAGTTTTGGAATATCGGACAGGGTTAGCAATCAGCCCCAGCATTTT
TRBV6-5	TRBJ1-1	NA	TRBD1	CASSFKTGVNTEAFF	TGTGCCAGCAGTTTTAAAACAGGGGTGAACACTGAAGCTTTCTTT
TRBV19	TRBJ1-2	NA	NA	CASTGLRSYGYTF	TGTGCCAGTACGGGTTTGAGAAGCTATGGCTACACCTTC
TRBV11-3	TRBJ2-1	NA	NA	CASSLRGGEQFF	TGTGCCAGCAGCTTAAGGGGGGGCGAGCAGTTCTTC
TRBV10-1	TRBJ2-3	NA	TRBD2	CASSEFGSGSTDTQYF	TGCGCCAGCAGTGAGTTCGGTAGCGGGTCTACAGATACGCAGTATTTT
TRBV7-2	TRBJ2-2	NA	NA	CASSQQTLGELFF	TGTGCCAGCAGCCAACAGACCCTCGGGGAGCTGTTTTTT
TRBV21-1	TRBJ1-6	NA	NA	CASSTFLGKDSTNSPLHF	TGTGCCAGCAGCACTTTTCTGGGAAAGGACAGTACGAATTCACCCCTCCACTTT